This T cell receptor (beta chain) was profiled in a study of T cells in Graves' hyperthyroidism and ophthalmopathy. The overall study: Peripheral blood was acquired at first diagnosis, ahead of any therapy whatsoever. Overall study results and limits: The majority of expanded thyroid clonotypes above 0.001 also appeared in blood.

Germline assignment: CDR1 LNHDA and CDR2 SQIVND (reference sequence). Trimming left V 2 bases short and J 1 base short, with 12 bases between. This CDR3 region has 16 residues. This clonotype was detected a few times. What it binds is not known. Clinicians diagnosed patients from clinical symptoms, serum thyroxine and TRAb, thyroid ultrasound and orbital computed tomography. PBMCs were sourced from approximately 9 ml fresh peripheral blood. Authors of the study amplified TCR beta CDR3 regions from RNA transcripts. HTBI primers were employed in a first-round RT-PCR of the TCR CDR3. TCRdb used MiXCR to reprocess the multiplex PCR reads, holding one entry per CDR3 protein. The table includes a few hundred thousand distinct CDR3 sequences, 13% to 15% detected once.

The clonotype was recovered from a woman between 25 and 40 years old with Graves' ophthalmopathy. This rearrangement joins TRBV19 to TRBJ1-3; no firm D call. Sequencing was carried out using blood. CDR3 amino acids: CASSIQAGFSGNTIYF. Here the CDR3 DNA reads TGTGCCAGTAGTATACAGGCAGGATTTTCTGGAAACACCATATATTTT. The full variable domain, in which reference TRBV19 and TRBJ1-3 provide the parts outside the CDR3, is DGGITQSPKYLFRKEGQNVTLSCEQNLNHDAMYWYRQDPGQGLRLIYYSQIVNDFQKGDIAEGYSVSREKKESFPLTVTSAQKNPTAFYLCASSIQAGFSGNTIYFGEGSWLTVV.